This T cell receptor beta chain was retrieved from a study of blood T cell repertoires in COVID-19. The assay was immunoSEQ multiplex PCR, and TCRdb's table has in-frame clones only and misses some. The data show around 240,000 clones, with around 85% seen just once and approximately 1.9% held by the top ten. CDR3 size: 14 residues. Trimming stripped 2 bases from V and 0 bases from J, with 7 bases between. Germline V gives CDR1 SGHVS, CDR2 FQNEAQ. Allocation to cohorts depended on clinical history reported by the participants. Sequenced input: PBMCs or T cells enriched from blood (not recorded which). V usage is TRBV7-8 and J usage is TRBJ1-1, with D tentatively TRBD1 (5 bases). The source of this sequence is a woman aged 45-65 years who had recovered from COVID-19. The CDR3 reads CASSLPGLNTEAFF. The CDR3 nucleotides read TGTGCCAGCAGCTTACCAGGGCTGAACACTGAAGCTTTCTTT.